This T cell receptor beta chain was sequenced in a study of regulatory and conventional T cells in RAG deficiency. Genomic DNA came from blood conventional CD4+ T cells gated CD25-low CD127-high. Study-wide results and limits: In Omenn syndrome, Treg and Tconv repertoires overlapped >75%. Shannon entropy fell and Simpson indices rose in RAG-deficient patients. Compared with controls, unique Treg TCR beta sequences dropped about 100-fold in Omenn syndrome and CID/AS.

Assay: immunoSEQ multiplex PCR; the TCRdb copy retains only in-frame clones and omits some. The repertoire holds tens of thousands of clones, with about 96% as singletons. This CDR3 comprises 15 residues. The germline V and J ends were trimmed by 2 bases and 2 bases, with 12 bases remaining between them. The V gene's germline CDR1 is SGHNT and CDR2 YYREEE (reference sequence). This clone was counted once. The antigen remains unidentified. These records were also assigned to another study, of regulatory T cells. That investigation notes: The primer mix had 52 TRBV and 13 TRBJ primers.

This sequence was found in a human donor in good health. Sequencing was carried out using CD25- CD4+ T cells sorted from blood. The chain links TRBV5-4 to TRBJ2-3, with D hard to call. The CDR3 coding sequence is TGTGCCAGCAGCTTTTCAGCGCCTACCACAGATACGCAGTATTTT. It encodes CASSFSAPTTDTQYF.